These T cell receptor beta chains were read from a single sample in a study of blood T cell repertoires in COVID-19. Clones were sequenced by immunoSEQ multiplex PCR, and TCRdb holds only the in-frame ones, with some missing. The sample has approximately 200,000 clones; just over 85% are singletons. The sequenced sample consisted of peripheral blood. These receptors all come from a young man with active or convalescent COVID-19. CDR3s include the opening cysteine and the closing phenylalanine or tryptophan. A D gene is named only where the DNA matches it firmly. Only some rows state a clone size, as once, few, many or a class for expanded clones.

CDR3 length: 17; V gene: TRBV5-1; J gene: TRBJ2-3; D gene: TRBD2; clone size: -; CDR3 DNA: TGCGCCAGCAGCTTGGGAGGCGGAGCGGGGAGCACAGATACGCAGTATTTT; CDR3 protein: CASSLGGGAGSTDTQYF
CDR3 length: 16; V gene: TRBV10-3; J gene: TRBJ2-3; D gene: -; clone size: -; CDR3 DNA: TGTGCCATCAGTGAGTCACAGCGGGCAGGCCCAGATACGCAGTATTTT; CDR3 protein: CAISESQRAGPDTQYF
CDR3 length: 15; V gene: TRBV7-9; J gene: TRBJ1-3; D gene: -; clone size: -; CDR3 DNA: TGTGCCAGCAGCTTTATGGTCAGCTCTGGAAACACCATATATTTT; CDR3 protein: CASSFMVSSGNTIYF
CDR3 length: 16; V gene: TRBV10-3; J gene: TRBJ1-4; D gene: TRBD1; clone size: -; CDR3 DNA: TGTGCCATCAGTGAGGGGGCAGGGGGAACTAATGAAAAACTGTTTTTT; CDR3 protein: CAISEGAGGTNEKLFF
CDR3 length: 15; V gene: TRBV7-2; J gene: TRBJ1-6; D gene: TRBD1; clone size: -; CDR3 DNA: TGTGCCAGCAGCTTAGAATCAGGGGGTCATTCACCCCTCCACTTT; CDR3 protein: CASSLESGGHSPLHF
CDR3 length: 16; V gene: TRBV6-5; J gene: TRBJ2-1; D gene: TRBD2; clone size: -; CDR3 DNA: TGTGCCAGCAGTTTCCGGACTAGCGGGAGAATCTATGAGCAGTTCTTC; CDR3 protein: CASSFRTSGRIYEQFF
CDR3 length: 16; V gene: TRBV6-5; J gene: TRBJ2-7; D gene: -; clone size: -; CDR3 DNA: TGTGCCAGCAGTTCGCTCGGGACCGCGGGATCCTACGAGCAGTACTTC; CDR3 protein: CASSSLGTAGSYEQYF
CDR3 length: 14; V gene: TRBV19; J gene: TRBJ1-2; D gene: -; clone size: -; CDR3 DNA: TGTGCCAGTAGTAGAGCAGGGGCTAACTATGGCTACACCTTC; CDR3 protein: CASSRAGANYGYTF
CDR3 length: 19; V gene: TRBV5-1; J gene: TRBJ2-6; D gene: -; clone size: -; CDR3 DNA: TGCGCCAGCAGCTTGTATTCCCAGGGTACGGCAGCTGGGGCCAACGTCCTGACTTTC; CDR3 protein: CASSLYSQGTAAGANVLTF
CDR3 length: 18; V gene: TRBV5-4; J gene: TRBJ2-7; D gene: TRBD2; clone size: -; CDR3 DNA: TGTGCCAGCAGCTCGGGGGGACTAGCGGGAGCGAGCTCCTACGAGCAGTACTTC; CDR3 protein: CASSSGGLAGASSYEQYF
CDR3 length: 15; V gene: TRBV14; J gene: TRBJ2-3; D gene: -; clone size: -; CDR3 DNA: TGTGCCAGCAGCCAGCCACTAGGCCCCACAGATACGCAGTATTTT; CDR3 protein: CASSQPLGPTDTQYF
CDR3 length: 16; V gene: TRBV5-5; J gene: TRBJ2-1; D gene: TRBD1; clone size: -; CDR3 DNA: TGTGCCAGCAGCTTGAACCCGGGACAGCCCTACAATGAGCAGTTCTTC; CDR3 protein: CASSLNPGQPYNEQFF
CDR3 length: 15; V gene: TRBV30; J gene: TRBJ1-6; D gene: TRBD1; clone size: -; CDR3 DNA: TGTGCCTGGAGACGGACAGGGACCCATAATTCACCCCTCCACTTT; CDR3 protein: CAWRRTGTHNSPLHF
CDR3 length: 16; V gene: TRBV10-1; J gene: TRBJ2-1; D gene: TRBD2; clone size: -; CDR3 DNA: TGCGCCAGCAGTGAGGCGGGGGGGGCCGAGGATTCCAAGCAGTTCTTC; CDR3 protein: CASSEAGGAEDSKQFF
CDR3 length: 14; V gene: TRBV27; J gene: TRBJ1-6; D gene: TRBD1; clone size: -; CDR3 DNA: TGTGCCAGCCGCCCAGGACAGGGAAATTCACCCCTCCACTTT; CDR3 protein: CASRPGQGNSPLHF
CDR3 length: 19; V gene: TRBV9; J gene: TRBJ2-1; D gene: TRBD2; clone size: -; CDR3 DNA: TGTGCCAGCAGCGCCCACAGCGGGGGAGGGGCGGGAGCTAGCAATGAGCAGTTCTTC; CDR3 protein: CASSAHSGGGAGASNEQFF
CDR3 length: 11; V gene: TRBV20-1; J gene: TRBJ2-1; D gene: -; clone size: -; CDR3 DNA: TGCAGTGCTAATGAACAGCTCGAGCAGTTCTTC; CDR3 protein: CSANEQLEQFF
CDR3 length: 19; V gene: TRBV19; J gene: TRBJ1-5; D gene: TRBD1; clone size: -; CDR3 DNA: TGTGCCAGTAGTATGGACCGGGACAGAAACCCGTATAGCAATCAGCCCCAGCATTTT; CDR3 protein: CASSMDRDRNPYSNQPQHF
CDR3 length: 14; V gene: TRBV25-1; J gene: TRBJ1-1; D gene: -; clone size: -; CDR3 DNA: TGTGCCAGCAGTGCTTCAGGGGCGAACACTGAAGCTTTCTTT; CDR3 protein: CASSASGANTEAFF
CDR3 length: 14; V gene: TRBV27; J gene: TRBJ2-7; D gene: TRBD2; clone size: -; CDR3 DNA: TGTGCCAGCAGCCGGAGCGGGATCTCCTACGAGCAGTACTTC; CDR3 protein: CASSRSGISYEQYF
CDR3 length: 13; V gene: TRBV3-1/TRBV3-2; J gene: TRBJ1-1; D gene: -; clone size: -; CDR3 DNA: TGTGCCAGCAGCCTAACAAGGAACACTGAAGCTTTCTTT; CDR3 protein: CASSLTRNTEAFF
CDR3 length: 16; V gene: TRBV7-3; J gene: TRBJ2-3; D gene: -; clone size: -; CDR3 DNA: TGTGCCAGCAGCCCAGGGGAGGGAGTATGGGCAGATACGCAGTATTTT; CDR3 protein: CASSPGEGVWADTQYF
CDR3 length: 14; V gene: TRBV5-1; J gene: TRBJ1-3; D gene: -; clone size: -; CDR3 DNA: TGCGCCAGCAAGGAGAAAGAGTTGGGAAACACCATATATTTT; CDR3 protein: CASKEKELGNTIYF
CDR3 length: 13; V gene: TRBV30; J gene: TRBJ2-7; D gene: TRBD1; clone size: once; CDR3 DNA: TGTGCCTGGACAGGGGGACCCCTCTACGAGCAGTACTTC; CDR3 protein: CAWTGGPLYEQYF
CDR3 length: 15; V gene: TRBV24-1; J gene: TRBJ2-1; D gene: TRBD1; clone size: -; CDR3 DNA: TGTGCCACCAGTGCCCGGACAGGACCCACCAATGAGCAGTTCTTC; CDR3 protein: CATSARTGPTNEQFF
CDR3 length: 15; V gene: TRBV19; J gene: TRBJ1-4; D gene: -; clone size: -; CDR3 DNA: TGTGCCAGTAGTTCTACCCAGGGCACTAATGAAAAACTGTTTTTT; CDR3 protein: CASSSTQGTNEKLFF
CDR3 length: 14; V gene: TRBV19; J gene: TRBJ1-1; D gene: -; clone size: -; CDR3 DNA: TGTGCCAGTAGTAGGGGAGGACCAGACACTGAAGCTTTCTTT; CDR3 protein: CASSRGGPDTEAFF
CDR3 length: 13; V gene: TRBV18; J gene: TRBJ1-5; D gene: -; clone size: -; CDR3 DNA: TGTGCCAGCTCACTTTATAGCAATCAGCCCCAGCATTTT; CDR3 protein: CASSLYSNQPQHF
CDR3 length: 15; V gene: TRBV28; J gene: TRBJ1-4; D gene: -; clone size: -; CDR3 DNA: TGTGCCAGCACATTGGGGGGACTCCTGCGCGAAAAACTGTTTTTT; CDR3 protein: CASTLGGLLREKLFF
CDR3 length: 15; V gene: TRBV7-2; J gene: TRBJ2-7; D gene: TRBD1; clone size: -; CDR3 DNA: TGTGCCAGCAGCCTCCAGACAGGGGTCCTCTACGAGCAGTACTTC; CDR3 protein: CASSLQTGVLYEQYF
CDR3 length: 14; V gene: TRBV28; J gene: TRBJ2-1; D gene: -; clone size: -; CDR3 DNA: TGTGCCAGCAGTTTAGGACAGAGTATGGTAGTGCAGTTCTTC; CDR3 protein: CASSLGQSMVVQFF
CDR3 length: 16; V gene: TRBV27; J gene: TRBJ1-6; D gene: TRBD1; clone size: -; CDR3 DNA: TGTGCCAGCAGGCAGACAGGGGCCACGAATAATTCACCCCTCCACTTT; CDR3 protein: CASRQTGATNNSPLHF
CDR3 length: 14; V gene: TRBV9; J gene: TRBJ2-7; D gene: TRBD1; clone size: -; CDR3 DNA: TGTGCCAGCAGCGGGACAGGAGGAATAGACGAGCAGTACTTC; CDR3 protein: CASSGTGGIDEQYF